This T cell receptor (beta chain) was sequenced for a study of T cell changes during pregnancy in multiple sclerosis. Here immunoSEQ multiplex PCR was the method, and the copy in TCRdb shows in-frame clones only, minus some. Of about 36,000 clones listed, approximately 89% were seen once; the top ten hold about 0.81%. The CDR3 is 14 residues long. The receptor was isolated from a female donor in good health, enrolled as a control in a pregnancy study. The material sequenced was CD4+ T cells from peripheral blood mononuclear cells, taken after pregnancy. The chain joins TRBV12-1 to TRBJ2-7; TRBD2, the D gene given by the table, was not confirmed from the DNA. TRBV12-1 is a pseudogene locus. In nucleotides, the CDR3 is TGTGCCAGCAGCTCCGGGGGGGTCTCCTACGAGCAGTACTTC. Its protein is CASSSGGVSYEQYF.